This T cell receptor (beta chain) was obtained from a study of cytomegalovirus exposure and HLA in healthy donors. About this clone: The antigen is unknown.

PCR involved 60 Vbeta and 13 Jbeta primers. The assay was immunoSEQ multiplex PCR, and TCRdb's table has in-frame clones only and misses some. The data contain just over 200,000 clones, roughly 80% of them singletons. The study, taken as a whole, reports: Sequence variants that were highly shared formed a cluster that was likely a sequencing artifact. For TCR beta chains, V- and J-gene trimming was later linked to a missense DCLRE1C variant.

Healthy individuals who donated bone marrow served as the donors. This CDR3 is built from 15 residues. V lost 6 bases and J lost 6; bases outside the gene matches: 6. CDR1 and CDR2 (germline): SGHTA, FQGNSA. The sample comprised PBMCs. The chain combines TRBV7-2 with TRBJ2-1; 12 bases are shared with TRBD2. The TCR was taken from a middle-aged man in good health and CMV-seronegative. In nucleotides, the CDR3 is TGTGCCAGCAGTTTCAGGACTAGCGGGACCAATGAGCAGTTCTTC. Amino acid sequence: CASSFRTSGTNEQFF.